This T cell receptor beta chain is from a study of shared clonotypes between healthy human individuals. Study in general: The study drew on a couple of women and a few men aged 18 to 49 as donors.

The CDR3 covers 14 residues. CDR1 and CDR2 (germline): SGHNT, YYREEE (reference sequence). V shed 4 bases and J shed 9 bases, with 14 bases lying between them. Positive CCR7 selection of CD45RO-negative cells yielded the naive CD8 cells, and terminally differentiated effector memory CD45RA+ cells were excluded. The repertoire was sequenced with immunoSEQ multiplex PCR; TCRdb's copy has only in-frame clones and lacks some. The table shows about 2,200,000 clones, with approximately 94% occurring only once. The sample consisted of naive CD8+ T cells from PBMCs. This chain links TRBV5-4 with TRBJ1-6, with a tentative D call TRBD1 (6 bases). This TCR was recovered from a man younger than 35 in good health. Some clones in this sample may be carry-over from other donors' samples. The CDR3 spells CASSGDGGSSPLHF. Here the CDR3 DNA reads TGTGCCAGCAGCGGCGACGGGGGCAGTTCACCCCTCCACTTT. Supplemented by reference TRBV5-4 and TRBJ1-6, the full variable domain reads ETGVTQSPTHLIKTRGQQVTLRCSSQSGHNTVSWYQQALGQGPQFIFQYYREEENGRGNFPPRFSGLQFPNYSSELNVNALELDDSALYLCASSGDGGSSPLHFGNGTRLTVT.